These 5 T cell receptor beta chains were all obtained from the same sample, sequenced in a study of T cells in Graves' hyperthyroidism and ophthalmopathy. Template material for amplifying TCR beta CDR3 regions consisted of RNA transcripts. The HTBI primer set was used in a first-round RT-PCR of the TCR CDR3. TCRdb fed the multiplex PCR reads into MiXCR, producing one record per CDR3 protein. The table lists approximately 600,000 distinct CDR3 sequences, about 15% of them singletons. Sequencing used blood. Receptors were obtained from a woman in her twenties or thirties with Graves' hyperthyroidism that later progressed to Graves' ophthalmopathy.

In its sample, this clonotype was seen many times. The chain recombines TRBV18 with TRBJ1-1; perhaps TRBD1 as D (5 bases). Trimming removed 2 bases from V and 5 bases from J, with 15 bases in between. The length of the CDR3 is 15 residues. CDR1 and CDR2 (germline): KGHSH, LQKENI. The CDR3 is CASSPVAGVGTEAFF. CDR3 in DNA: TGTGCCAGCTCACCAGTTGCGGGGGTAGGAACTGAAGCTTTCTTT.

By proportion, this clonotype is medium-sized. CDR3 in DNA: TGTGCCAGCGGATTGGACAGGGAAGCTTTCTTT. The encoded protein is CASGLDREAFF. The chain recombines TRBV28 with TRBJ1-1; 7 positions match TRBD1. J lost 8 bases, V lost 8 bases, and 5 bases had no gene match. There are 11 residues in the CDR3. In germline, CDR1 is MDHEN, CDR2 SYDVKM.

This clonotype was observed at least ten times. The chain has TRBV3-1 and TRBJ1-2; no clear D. Germline-derived CDR1 and CDR2 are LGHDT and YNNKEL (reference sequence). The V end was cut by 8 bases, the J end by 5 bases, with 9 bases between. CDR3 length equals 11 residues. DNA of the CDR3: TGTGCCAGCGGGAAGGGATATGGCTACACCTTC. Amino acids: CASGKGYGYTF.

This clonotype was seen a few times. This chain connects TRBV3-1 to TRBJ1-6; 7 nucleotides match TRBD1. Germline CDR1 and CDR2: LGHDT and YNNKEL (reference sequence). The V segment lost 0 bases and the J segment 10 bases; nucleotides outside the gene matches: 6. There are 15 residues in the CDR3. Written as DNA, the CDR3 is TGTGCCAGCAGCCAAGACAGGGGGAATGGGTCACCCCTCCACTTT. Translated: CASSQDRGNGSPLHF. Full variable domain (rest looked up from reference TRBV3-1 and TRBJ1-6): DTAVSQTPKYLVTQMGNDKSIKCEQNLGHDTMYWYKQDSKKFLKIMFSYNNKELIINETVPNRFSPKSPDKAHLNLHINSLELGDSAVYFCASSQDRGNGSPLHFGNGTRLTVT.

The chain's CDR3 is CASGLKGEAFF. The CDR3 DNA reads as TGTGCTAGTGGTTTGAAAGGGGAAGCTTTCTTT. The rearrangement joins TRBV12-5 to TRBJ1-1; D ambiguous. The CDR3 consists of 11 residues. Germline CDR1 LGHNT, CDR2 FRNRAP. Trimming took off 2 bases at V and 8 bases at J, with 6 bases between the two ends.